The sequence of this T cell receptor (beta chain) was determined in a study of PD-L1 blockade in urothelial cancer. Assay used: immunoSEQ multiplex PCR; TCRdb lists only in-frame clones, some missing. Of some 60,000 clones detected, more than 70% appear once; the ten largest clones hold 2.5% to 3%. The sequenced sample was PBMCs, obtained around atezolizumab (anti-PD-L1) treatment. The clonotype was recovered from a man aged 50-60 years with urothelial cancer.

The CDR3 region is CATSRDPGRGREPQHF. In DNA form, the CDR3 reads TGTGCCACCAGCAGAGATCCCGGCAGGGGACGTGAGCCCCAGCATTTT. This sequence joins TRBV15 and TRBJ1-5, with D perhaps TRBD1 (6 bases). Germline lookup yields CDR1 LNHNV and CDR2 YYDKDF (reference sequence). The V end lost 0 bases, the J end lost 8 bases, and 17 bases lay between the germline ends. This CDR3 has 16 residues.